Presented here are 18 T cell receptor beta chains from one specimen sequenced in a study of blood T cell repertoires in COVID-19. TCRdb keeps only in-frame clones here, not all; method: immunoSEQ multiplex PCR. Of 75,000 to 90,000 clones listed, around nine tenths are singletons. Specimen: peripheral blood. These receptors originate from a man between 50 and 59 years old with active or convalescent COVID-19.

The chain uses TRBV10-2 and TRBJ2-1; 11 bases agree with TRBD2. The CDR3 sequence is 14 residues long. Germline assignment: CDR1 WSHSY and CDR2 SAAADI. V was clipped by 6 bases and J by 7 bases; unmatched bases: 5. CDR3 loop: CASRELAGVNEQFF. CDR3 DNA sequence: TGCGCCAGCAGGGAACTAGCGGGGGTGAATGAGCAGTTCTTC.

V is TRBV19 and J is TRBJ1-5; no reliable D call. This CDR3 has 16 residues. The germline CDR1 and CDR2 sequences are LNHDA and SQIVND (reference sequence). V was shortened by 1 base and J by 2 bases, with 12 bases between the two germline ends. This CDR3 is CASSIVGLLGNQPQHF. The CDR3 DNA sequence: TGTGCCAGTAGTATAGTTGGCCTCCTCGGCAATCAGCCCCAGCATTTT. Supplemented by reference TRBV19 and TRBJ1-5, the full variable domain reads DGGITQSPKYLFRKEGQNVTLSCEQNLNHDAMYWYRQDPGQGLRLIYYSQIVNDFQKGDIAEGYSVSREKKESFPLTVTSAQKNPTAFYLCASSIVGLLGNQPQHFGDGTRLSIL.

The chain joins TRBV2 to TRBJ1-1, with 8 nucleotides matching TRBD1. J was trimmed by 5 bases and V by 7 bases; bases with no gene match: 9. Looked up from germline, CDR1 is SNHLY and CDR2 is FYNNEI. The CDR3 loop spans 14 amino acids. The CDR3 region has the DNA TGTGCCAGCAAGGGGGAAACAGGGGGGACTGAAGCTTTCTTT. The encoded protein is CASKGETGGTEAFF.

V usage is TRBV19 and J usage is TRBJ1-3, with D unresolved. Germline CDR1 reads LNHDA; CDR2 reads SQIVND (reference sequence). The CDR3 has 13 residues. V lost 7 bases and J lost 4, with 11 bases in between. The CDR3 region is CASKRGEGNTIYF. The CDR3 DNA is TGTGCCAGTAAGAGAGGAGAGGGAAACACCATATATTTT.

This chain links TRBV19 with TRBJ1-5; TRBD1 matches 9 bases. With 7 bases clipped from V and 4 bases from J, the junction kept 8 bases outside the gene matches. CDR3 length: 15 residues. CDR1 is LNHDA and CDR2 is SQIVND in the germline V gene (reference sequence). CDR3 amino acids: CASMSGTGLNQPQHF. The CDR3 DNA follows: TGTGCCAGTATGTCCGGGACAGGGCTTAATCAGCCCCAGCATTTT. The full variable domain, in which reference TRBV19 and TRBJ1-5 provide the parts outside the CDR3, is DGGITQSPKYLFRKEGQNVTLSCEQNLNHDAMYWYRQDPGQGLRLIYYSQIVNDFQKGDIAEGYSVSREKKESFPLTVTSAQKNPTAFYLCASMSGTGLNQPQHFGDGTRLSIL.

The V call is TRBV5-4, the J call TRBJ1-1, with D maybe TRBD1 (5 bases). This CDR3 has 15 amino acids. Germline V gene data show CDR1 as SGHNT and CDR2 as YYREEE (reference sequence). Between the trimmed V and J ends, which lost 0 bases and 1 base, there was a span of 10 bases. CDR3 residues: CASSLADSKNTEAFF. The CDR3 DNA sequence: TGTGCCAGCAGCTTGGCCGACAGCAAGAACACTGAAGCTTTCTTT.

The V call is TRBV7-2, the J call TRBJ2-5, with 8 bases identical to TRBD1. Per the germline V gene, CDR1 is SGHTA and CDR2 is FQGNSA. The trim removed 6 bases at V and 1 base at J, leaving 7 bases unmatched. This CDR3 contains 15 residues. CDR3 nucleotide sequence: TGTGCCAGCAGGTCTAGACAGGGGCCCCAAGAGACCCAGTACTTC. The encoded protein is CASRSRQGPQETQYF.

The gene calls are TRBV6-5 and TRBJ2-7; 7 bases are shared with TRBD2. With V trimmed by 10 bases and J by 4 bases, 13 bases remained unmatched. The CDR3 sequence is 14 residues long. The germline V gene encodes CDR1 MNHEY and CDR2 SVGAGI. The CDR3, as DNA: TGTGCCACGAAGCGGGACCAGGGACCTTACGAGCAGTACGTC. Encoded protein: CATKRDQGPYEQYV.

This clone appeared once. Here the CDR3 reads CASDKGGVSYNSPLHF. The CDR3 nucleotides are TGTGCCAGTGACAAAGGCGGGGTGTCCTATAATTCACCCCTCCACTTT. This rearrangement joins TRBV28 to TRBJ1-6, with unresolved D. The CDR3 is made up of 16 amino acids. V lost 9 bases and J 1 base, leaving 16 bases between the germline ends. Per the germline V gene, CDR1 is MDHEN and CDR2 is SYDVKM. Full variable domain (rest looked up from reference TRBV28 and TRBJ1-6): DVKVTQSSRYLVKRTGEKVFLECVQDMDHENMFWYRQDPGLGLRLIYFSYDVKMKEKGDIPEGYSVSREKKERFSLILESASTNQTSMYLCASDKGGVSYNSPLHFGNGTRLTVT.

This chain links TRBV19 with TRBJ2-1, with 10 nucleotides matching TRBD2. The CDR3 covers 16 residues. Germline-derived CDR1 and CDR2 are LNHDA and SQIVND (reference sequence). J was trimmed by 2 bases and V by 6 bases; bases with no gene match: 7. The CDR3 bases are TGTGCCAGTAGAAAAGGACTAGCGGAGCCCTACAATGAGCAGTTCTTC. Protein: CASRKGLAEPYNEQFF.

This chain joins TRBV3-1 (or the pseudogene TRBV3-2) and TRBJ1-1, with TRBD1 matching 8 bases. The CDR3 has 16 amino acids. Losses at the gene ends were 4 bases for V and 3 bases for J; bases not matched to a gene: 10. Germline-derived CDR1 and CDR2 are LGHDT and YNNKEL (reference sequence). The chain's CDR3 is CASSRIGQGGDTEAFF. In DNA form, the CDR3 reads TGTGCCAGCAGCCGAATTGGACAGGGCGGCGACACTGAAGCTTTCTTT.

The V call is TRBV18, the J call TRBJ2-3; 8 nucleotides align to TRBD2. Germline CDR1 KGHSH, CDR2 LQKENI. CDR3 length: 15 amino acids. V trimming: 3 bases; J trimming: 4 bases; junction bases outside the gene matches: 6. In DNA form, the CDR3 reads TGTGCCAGCTCACCTAGGTCCGGGGGGGCAGATACGCAGTATTTT. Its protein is CASSPRSGGADTQYF.

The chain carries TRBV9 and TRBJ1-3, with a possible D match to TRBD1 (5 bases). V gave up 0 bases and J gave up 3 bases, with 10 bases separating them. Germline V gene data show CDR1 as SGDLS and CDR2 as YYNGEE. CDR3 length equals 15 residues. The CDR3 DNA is TGTGCCAGCAGCGTAGACACAGGAGTTGGAAACACCATATATTTT. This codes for CASSVDTGVGNTIYF.

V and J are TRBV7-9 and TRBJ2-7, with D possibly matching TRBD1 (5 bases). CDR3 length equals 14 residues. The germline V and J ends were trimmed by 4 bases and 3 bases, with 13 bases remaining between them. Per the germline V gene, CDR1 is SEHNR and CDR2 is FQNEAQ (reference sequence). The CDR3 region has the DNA TGTGCCAGCAGCTCACAGCTTCAGGGCTACGAGCAGTACTTC. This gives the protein CASSSQLQGYEQYF.

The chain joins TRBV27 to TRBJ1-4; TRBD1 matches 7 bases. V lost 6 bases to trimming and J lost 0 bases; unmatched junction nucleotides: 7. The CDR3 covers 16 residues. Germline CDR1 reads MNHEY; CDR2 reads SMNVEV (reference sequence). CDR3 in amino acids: CASSQTGFATNEKLFF. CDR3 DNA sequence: TGTGCCAGCAGCCAGACAGGGTTTGCAACTAATGAAAAACTGTTTTTT.

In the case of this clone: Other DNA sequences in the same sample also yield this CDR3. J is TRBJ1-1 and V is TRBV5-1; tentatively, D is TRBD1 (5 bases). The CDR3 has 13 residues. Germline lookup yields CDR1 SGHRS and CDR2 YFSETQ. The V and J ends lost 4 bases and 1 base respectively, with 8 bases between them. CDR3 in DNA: TGCGCCAGCAGCCTACAGGAGAACACTGAAGCTTTCTTT. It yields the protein CASSLQENTEAFF.

Here the CDR3 reads CASSLLTAAPLHF. In DNA form, the CDR3 reads TGTGCCAGCAGCTTGCTTACGGCGGCACCCCTCCACTTT. The chain links TRBV7-9 to TRBJ1-6, with D hard to call. The V end lost 3 bases, the J end lost 11 bases, and 11 bases lay between the germline ends. Germline lookup yields CDR1 SEHNR and CDR2 FQNEAQ (reference sequence). This CDR3 contains 13 residues. The full variable domain, in which reference TRBV7-9 and TRBJ1-6 provide the parts outside the CDR3, is DTGVSQNPRHKITKRGQNVTFRCDPISEHNRLYWYRQTLGQGPEFLTYFQNEAQLEKSRLLSDRFSAERPKGSFSTLEIQRTEQGDSAMYLCASSLLTAAPLHFGNGTRLTVT.

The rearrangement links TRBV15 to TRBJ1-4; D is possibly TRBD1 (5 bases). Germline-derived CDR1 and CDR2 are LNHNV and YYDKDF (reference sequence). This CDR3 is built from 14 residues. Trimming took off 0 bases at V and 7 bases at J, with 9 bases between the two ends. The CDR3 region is CATSRDQGPEKLFF. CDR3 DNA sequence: TGTGCCACCAGCAGAGATCAGGGCCCTGAAAAACTGTTTTTT.